The 6 T cell receptor beta chains in this list originate from one sample, sequenced in a study of blood T cell repertoires in COVID-19. The table came from immunoSEQ multiplex PCR; TCRdb's copy has only in-frame clones and leaves some out. The sample has around 200,000 clones, 80% to 85% seen once. Sequencing was performed on peripheral blood. These receptors all come from a woman aged 40 to 50 with acute or convalescent COVID-19.

CDR3 sequence: CASSSPRHGVYNSPLHF. Here the CDR3 DNA reads TGTGCCAGCAGCTCACCCCGCCACGGGGTCTATAATTCACCCCTCCACTTT. The chain links TRBV5-6 to TRBJ1-6, with D unclear. Germline CDR1 SGHDT, CDR2 YYEEEE. Trimming removed 3 bases from V and 3 bases from J, with 16 bases in between. The CDR3 has 17 residues. The entire variable domain, with the rest obtained from reference TRBV5-6 and TRBJ1-6, is as follows: DAGVTQSPTHLIKTRGQQVTLRCSPKSGHDTVSWYQQALGQGPQFIFQYYEEEERQRGNFPDRFSGHQFPNYSSELNVNALLLGDSALYLCASSSPRHGVYNSPLHFGNGTRLTVT.

The J gene is TRBJ2-4, the V gene TRBV3-1 (or the pseudogene TRBV3-2); possibly TRBD1 for D (7 bases). Germline values: CDR1 LGHDT, CDR2 YNNKEL (reference sequence). Trimming took off 4 bases at V and 9 bases at J, with 13 bases between the two ends. The length of the CDR3 is 13 residues. In nucleotides, the CDR3 is TGTGCCAGCAGCCCTCCAGGGGGAGGCATTCAGTACTTC. Residues: CASSPPGGGIQYF.

V usage is TRBV6-5 and J usage is TRBJ2-7, with TRBD1 matching 7 bases. The CDR3 runs 15 residues. CDR1 MNHEY and CDR2 SVGAGI come from the germline V gene. V gave up 4 bases and J gave up 3 bases; unmatched junction bases: 9. The CDR3 coding sequence is TGTGCCAGCAGTTCGATGACAGGGCTGAACTACGAGCAGTACTTC. This codes for CASSSMTGLNYEQYF.

In this sample, this clone turned up a few times. V is TRBV24-1 and J is TRBJ2-3; 7 bases are shared with TRBD1. Unmatched junction bases numbered 7, after V lost 4 bases and J lost 7 bases. The CDR3 is 14 residues long. Germline CDR1 is KGHDR and CDR2 is SFDVKD. Here the CDR3 DNA reads TGTGCCACCAGTGACCGTGACAGGGCGTATACGCAGTATTTT. It specifies CATSDRDRAYTQYF.

This clone showed up just once. The chain couples TRBV7-9 to TRBJ2-1; no reliable D call. The CDR3 loop spans 13 amino acids. The germline V gene encodes CDR1 SEHNR and CDR2 FQNEAQ (reference sequence). V was trimmed by 5 bases and J by 5 bases, leaving 10 bases between them. The CDR3 protein is CASSDEAHNEQFF. CDR3 DNA: TGTGCCAGCAGCGATGAAGCGCACAATGAGCAGTTCTTC.

The chain has TRBV6-5 and TRBJ1-1; D not certain. Per germline, CDR1 MNHEY and CDR2 SVGAGI. The CDR3 extends over 15 amino acids. V gave up 0 bases and J gave up 2 bases, with 10 bases separating them. The CDR3, as DNA: TGTGCCAGCAGTTACTCAGTGAACATTAACACTGAAGCTTTCTTT. It translates to CASSYSVNINTEAFF.